The sequence of this TCR beta chain was determined in a study of blood T cell repertoires in COVID-19. Across the study: COVID-19 samples collected from the United States, Italy and Spain covered acute and convalescent phases. From T cells, B-cell-depleted T cells, or PBMCs came the material, which was cDNA or gDNA.

Germline loops: CDR1 SGHAT, CDR2 FQNNGV. Trimming left V 4 bases short and J 8 bases short, with 17 bases between. CDR3 size: 14 residues. Under the authors' procedure: Cell counts per sample came from amplifying reference gene primers. Method: immunoSEQ multiplex PCR; TCRdb's copy keeps in-frame clones and lacks some. D and trimming come from the DNA, and the V and J calls and clone size come from that table. Among approximately 120,000 clones listed, around 78% were seen once. Specimen: peripheral blood. This chain joins TRBV11-2 and TRBJ1-2; possible D gene TRBD1, 6 bases. The origin of this receptor is a human donor in a cohort sampled during active COVID-19. CDR3 sequence reads: CASSYPTGEGGYTF. The CDR3, as DNA: TGTGCCAGCAGCTACCCGACAGGCGAGGGGGGCTACACCTTC.